These T cell receptor beta chains were read from a single sample in a study of technical replicates of blood from a few donors. The protocol was immunoSEQ multiplex PCR, while the TCRdb copy is restricted to in-frame clones and leaves out a portion. The table has approximately 58,000 clones, less than 90% seen once; the top ten hold about 4.8%. The specimen sequenced was PBMCs. All receptors derive from a human donor in good health. Some clones in this sample may be carry-over from other donors' samples. Both conserved end residues are part of each CDR3. A D gene is named only where the DNA matches it firmly. Only some rows state a clone size, as once, few, many or a class for expanded clones.

V gene: TRBV5-6
J gene: TRBJ2-3
D gene: TRBD1
clone size: once
CDR3 DNA: TGTGCCAGCAACCCCAGGGGGCTGGGGACAGATACGCAGTATTTT
CDR3 protein: CASNPRGLGTDTQYF

V gene: TRBV6-1
J gene: TRBJ2-7
D gene: TRBD1
clone size: -
CDR3 DNA: TGTGCCAGCGGACAGGTGTACGAGCAGTACTTC
CDR3 protein: CASGQVYEQYF

V gene: TRBV5-1
J gene: TRBJ2-1
D gene: -
clone size: -
CDR3 DNA: TGCGCCAGCAGCTTTTGGGAGGACCAATACAATGAGCAGTTCTTC
CDR3 protein: CASSFWEDQYNEQFF

V gene: TRBV6-5
J gene: TRBJ1-1
D gene: -
clone size: -
CDR3 DNA: TGTGCCAGCAGCCGAGATGGCACTGAAGCTTTCTTT
CDR3 protein: CASSRDGTEAFF

V gene: TRBV10-3
J gene: TRBJ2-3
D gene: -
clone size: -
CDR3 DNA: TGTGCCATCAGTGCAAGCGAGACAGATACGCAGTATTTT
CDR3 protein: CAISASETDTQYF

V gene: TRBV4-2
J gene: TRBJ2-1
D gene: -
clone size: once
CDR3 DNA: TGTGCCAGCAGCCAAGGGACGGAGGGCAATGAGCAGTTCTTC
CDR3 protein: CASSQGTEGNEQFF

V gene: TRBV7-9
J gene: TRBJ1-5
D gene: -
clone size: -
CDR3 DNA: TGTGCCAGCAGCTTAGACAGGGTTCAGCCCCAGCATTTT
CDR3 protein: CASSLDRVQPQHF

V gene: TRBV7-2
J gene: TRBJ2-1
D gene: TRBD2
clone size: -
CDR3 DNA: TGTGCCAGCAGCTTAGGCCTAGCGGGAGGTGGTGAGCAGTTCTTC
CDR3 protein: CASSLGLAGGGEQFF

V gene: TRBV6-6
J gene: TRBJ1-6
D gene: -
clone size: -
CDR3 DNA: TGTGCCAGCACCGGACAGAATTCACCCCTCCACTTT
CDR3 protein: CASTGQNSPLHF

V gene: TRBV5-4
J gene: TRBJ1-2
D gene: -
clone size: -
CDR3 DNA: TGTGCCAGCAGCTTACAGGGTCTGGGCTACACCTTC
CDR3 protein: CASSLQGLGYTF

V gene: TRBV5-1
J gene: TRBJ2-7
D gene: -
clone size: -
CDR3 DNA: TGCGCCAGCAGCTTCGACGGGAGCTACGAGCAGTACTTC
CDR3 protein: CASSFDGSYEQYF

V gene: TRBV9
J gene: TRBJ2-1
D gene: TRBD1
clone size: -
CDR3 DNA: TGTGCCAGCAGCGCAGGACAGGGGGCCGAGCAGTTCTTC
CDR3 protein: CASSAGQGAEQFF

V gene: TRBV7-3
J gene: TRBJ1-1
D gene: -
clone size: -
CDR3 DNA: TGTGCCAGCAGCGCCGGGTTGAACACTGAAGCTTTCTTT
CDR3 protein: CASSAGLNTEAFF

V gene: TRBV5-1
J gene: TRBJ2-5
D gene: -
clone size: once
CDR3 DNA: TGCGCCAGCAGCTTGGTGGCTTTTCAAGAGACCCAGTACTTC
CDR3 protein: CASSLVAFQETQYF

V gene: TRBV2
J gene: TRBJ1-2
D gene: -
clone size: -
CDR3 DNA: TGTGCCAGCAGGGGCTTGGTGATTGGTGGCTACACCTTC
CDR3 protein: CASRGLVIGGYTF

V gene: TRBV18
J gene: TRBJ1-2
D gene: -
clone size: -
CDR3 DNA: TGTGCCAGCTCACCCGGTTTGTTTGGGGCCGGCTACACCTTC
CDR3 protein: CASSPGLFGAGYTF

V gene: TRBV2
J gene: TRBJ1-4
D gene: TRBD1
clone size: -
CDR3 DNA: TGTGCCAGCAGTGGGCGACAGGGGGCAAATGAAAAACTGTTTTTT
CDR3 protein: CASSGRQGANEKLFF

V gene: TRBV20-1
J gene: TRBJ2-7
D gene: -
clone size: -
CDR3 DNA: TGCAGTGCTATCAGGGGAAACGAGCAGTACTTC
CDR3 protein: CSAIRGNEQYF

V gene: TRBV4-3
J gene: TRBJ1-2
D gene: -
clone size: -
CDR3 DNA: TGCGCCAGCAGCCAAGGTGCAGGGGTGAACTATGGCTACACCTTC
CDR3 protein: CASSQGAGVNYGYTF

V gene: TRBV30
J gene: TRBJ2-3
D gene: -
clone size: few
CDR3 DNA: TGTGCCTGGAGTGGACGGGGAGACACAGATACGCAGTATTTT
CDR3 protein: CAWSGRGDTDTQYF

V gene: TRBV19
J gene: TRBJ1-4
D gene: -
clone size: few
CDR3 DNA: TGTGCCAGTACCCAGGGGAGAGGGACTGAAAAACTGTTTTTT
CDR3 protein: CASTQGRGTEKLFF

V gene: TRBV7-3
J gene: TRBJ2-1
D gene: TRBD2
clone size: -
CDR3 DNA: TGTGCCAGCAGCCGGCTAGCGGCCTCCTACAATGAGCAGTTCTTC
CDR3 protein: CASSRLAASYNEQFF

V gene: TRBV6-5
J gene: TRBJ2-7
D gene: -
clone size: -
CDR3 DNA: TGTGCCAGCAGTTCCACGTCGAGCTCCTACGAGCAGTACTTC
CDR3 protein: CASSSTSSSYEQYF

V gene: TRBV11-3
J gene: TRBJ2-1
D gene: -
clone size: -
CDR3 DNA: TGTGCCAGCAGCTTAGTCGCGGGCTCCAATGAGCAGTTCTTC
CDR3 protein: CASSLVAGSNEQFF

V gene: TRBV11-3
J gene: TRBJ1-1
D gene: -
clone size: -
CDR3 DNA: TGTGCCAGCAGCTTACATCTGAACACTGAAGCTTTCTTT
CDR3 protein: CASSLHLNTEAFF

V gene: TRBV4-2
J gene: TRBJ2-5
D gene: -
clone size: once
CDR3 DNA: TGTGCCAGCAGCCAAGAGCGGGAGACCCAGTACTTC
CDR3 protein: CASSQERETQYF

V gene: TRBV5-1
J gene: TRBJ1-6
D gene: -
clone size: -
CDR3 DNA: TGCGCCAGCAGCCTCTCGGGGGGACTCAGTTCACCCCTCCACTTT
CDR3 protein: CASSLSGGLSSPLHF

V gene: TRBV4-1
J gene: TRBJ2-3
D gene: TRBD2
clone size: few
CDR3 DNA: TGCGCCAGCAGCCGGATAGCGGGGATCACAGATACGCAGTATTTT
CDR3 protein: CASSRIAGITDTQYF

V gene: TRBV5-7
J gene: TRBJ1-6
D gene: -
clone size: -
CDR3 DNA: TGTGCCAGCAGCTTTGCTCCGACGCCAGGGGTTTTTTTTTCACCCCTCCACTTT
CDR3 protein: CASSFAPTPGVFFSPLHF

V gene: TRBV7-6
J gene: TRBJ2-3
D gene: -
clone size: -
CDR3 DNA: TGTGCCAGCACTCGGTGGGGCGGGGGCACAGATACGCAGTATTTT
CDR3 protein: CASTRWGGGTDTQYF

V gene: TRBV7-2
J gene: TRBJ2-1
D gene: TRBD2
clone size: -
CDR3 DNA: TGTGCCAGCATCTCCCTCGGGGGGGAGCAGTTCTTC
CDR3 protein: CASISLGGEQFF

V gene: TRBV7-6
J gene: TRBJ2-7
D gene: TRBD2
clone size: once
CDR3 DNA: TGTGCCAGCACCGCAGAGGCACTAGCGGGGGGACGCAGTGGTGAGCAGTACTTC
CDR3 protein: CASTAEALAGGRSGEQYF